The next 10 T cell receptor beta chains were all read from a single sample in a study of T cell clusters in autoimmune cytopenias. TRB amplification used roughly 250 ng of peripheral blood genomic DNA. TRB was amplified by touch-down multiplex PCR, primer pools A and B combined. TCRdb re-called the multiplex PCR reads; every CDR3 protein appears as one record, without DNA. Its listing shows about 4,900 distinct CDR3 sequences. This sample also appeared in a second study, on T cell repertoires in aging, cancer and after chemotherapy.

The sequenced sample was peripheral blood. The source is a human donor in good health.

The chain is built from TRBV18 and TRBJ1-1; TCRdb gives TRBD1 as the D gene, but with no DNA this cannot be confirmed. Per the germline V gene, CDR1 is KGHSH and CDR2 is LQKENI. This CDR3 contains 13 residues. CDR3 sequence: CASSPGQGAEAFF.

The gene calls are TRBV4-3 and TRBJ2-4; the D call from TCRdb, TRBD1, cannot be confirmed without DNA. There are 17 residues in the CDR3. Germline V gene sequence: CDR1 LGHNA, CDR2 YSLEER. CDR3 amino acids: CASSRDREAVAKNIQYF.

The genes are TRBV6-2 or TRBV6-3 and TRBJ2-2. This CDR3 has 13 residues. Germline values: CDR1 MNHEY, CDR2 SVGEGT. The CDR3: CASSYLNTGELFF.

The chain links TRBV5-1 to TRBJ2-5; the D call from TCRdb, TRBD2, cannot be confirmed without DNA. This CDR3 has 14 residues. Germline CDR1 and CDR2: SGHRS and YFSETQ. CDR3 loop: CASSSGPLGETQYF.

V and J are TRBV30 and TRBJ1-2. CDR3 length: 17 amino acids. The germline CDR1 and CDR2 sequences are GTSNPN and SVGIG (reference sequence). CDR3 sequence: CAWSTPEVKGTNYGYTF.

The V and J genes are TRBV5-1 and TRBJ1-5; checking the TCRdb D call of TRBD1 is not possible without DNA. Germline V CDR1 and CDR2: SGHRS, YFSETQ. The CDR3 is made up of 15 amino acids. CDR3 in amino acids: CASSPGQGANQPQHF.

The chain combines TRBV20-1 with TRBJ1-1; TCRdb outputs TRBD1, but without DNA this stays unchecked. The CDR3 length is 13 residues. Germline lookup yields CDR1 DFQATT and CDR2 SNEGSKA (reference sequence). The CDR3 here is CGRSTGLGTEAFF.

The V gene is TRBV5-6, the J gene TRBJ2-7; checking the TCRdb D call of TRBD1 is not possible without DNA. Germline V gene lookup returns CDR1 SGHDT and CDR2 YYEEEE. CDR3 length: 14 amino acids. This CDR3 is CASSLARDPYEQYF. Full variable domain (outside the CDR3, taken from reference TRBV5-6 and TRBJ2-7): DAGVTQSPTHLIKTRGQQVTLRCSPKSGHDTVSWYQQALGQGPQFIFQYYEEEERQRGNFPDRFSGHQFPNYSSELNVNALLLGDSALYLCASSLARDPYEQYFGPGTRLTVT.

The chain links TRBV5-1 to TRBJ2-5; TCRdb proposes TRBD1, but this gene call is untestable without DNA. From germline, CDR1 is SGHRS and CDR2 YFSETQ. The CDR3 has 16 amino acids. The CDR3 is CASSLGGQGGRETQYF.

Measured by frequency, this clonotype is medium-sized. The V gene is TRBV19, the J gene TRBJ1-1; with no DNA, the TCRdb D assignment of TRBD1 cannot be verified. The CDR3 consists of 15 residues. Per the germline V gene, CDR1 is LNHDA and CDR2 is SQIVND (reference sequence). CDR3 region: CASSLPQGAITEAFF.